Sequencing of this T cell receptor (beta chain) was carried out in a study of CD8+CD57+ T cells in acquired aplastic anemia. This CDR3 has 14 residues. Trimming took 4 bases from V and 0 from J, leaving 11 bases between them. Germline CDR1 reads SQVTM; CDR2 reads ANQGSEA. Both TCR beta VDJ combination and CDR3 sequence profiling were carried out. Genomic DNA was the template for this profiling. One entry per CDR3 protein, called by TCRdb with MiXCR from the reads. The sample includes 160,000 or so distinct CDR3 sequences, about two thirds of them seen just once. In patients chosen for sequencing, flow cytometry had shown CD8+CD57+ cell expansion.

Sequenced: sorted CD4+, CD8+, or CD8+CD57+ T cells (not recorded which) from PBMCs. This clonotype was obtained from a human donor with aplastic anemia. This sequence joins TRBV29-1 and TRBJ2-3; D not resolved. The chain's CDR3 is CSVVGRFSTDTQYF. CDR3 in DNA: TGCAGCGTTGTTGGCCGGTTTAGCACAGATACGCAGTATTTT.